This TCR beta chain was identified during a study of T cell clonotyping in hematopoietic cell transplantation. Study summary: Recipient samples before transplant were obtained post-cytoreduction. Whole-study results and caveats: After transplant, recipient diversity fell while pathologically expanded clonotypes grew through day 180. Few recipient clonotypes overlapped donors; over 95% were de novo at given depth.

Stated time point: recipient sample about 28 days before transplant, after cytoreduction. Recipients were bled about 28 days pretransplant and at posttransplant days 30, 100, 180. About this clone: Its target is unknown.

The CDR3 has 15 residues. The V end lost 3 bases, the J end lost 6 bases, and 17 bases lay between the germline ends. Germline-derived CDR1 and CDR2 are MNHNY and SVGAGI (reference sequence). Assay: immunoSEQ multiplex PCR; the TCRdb copy retains only in-frame clones and omits some. This table has some 5,500 clones, approximately 85% appearing once. The TCR comes from a man aged 55 to 70 with acute myeloid leukemia. Some clones in this sample may be carry-over from other donors' samples. The sequencing here drew on peripheral blood mononuclear cells, taken before stem cell transplant. The chain joins TRBV6-6 to TRBJ2-5, with D perhaps TRBD2 (7 bases). CDR3 sequence: CASSYVEGGEKTQYF. The DNA for the CDR3 is TGTGCCAGCAGTTATGTAGAGGGGGGGGAAAAGACCCAGTACTTC.